This TCR beta chain originates from a study of blood T cells in healthy people across ages. Then a second PCR, running roughly 6 to 11 cycles, was carried out with a sample-barcoded 5' primer and a J-beta primer mix. TCRdb re-derived calls from the 5' RACE reads in MiXCR, one entry per CDR3 protein. The sample has about 1.6 million distinct CDR3 sequences, about 31% seen once. A minimum of 5 micrograms of total RNA was extracted per sample. The sequencing input was blood. The source is a woman aged 25 to 45 in good health.

The CDR3 protein is CASSPGPLGGGYTF. The CDR3, as DNA: TGTGCCAGCAGTCCCGGACCCCTCGGTGGGGGCTACACCTTC. V and J are TRBV7-9 and TRBJ1-2; D is uncertain. The CDR3 has 14 amino acids. V was cut by 6 bases and J by 8 bases, with 19 bases left in between. Germline-derived CDR1 and CDR2 are SEHNR and FQNEAQ (reference sequence).